One T cell receptor (beta chain) is described in this entry. The sample originates from a study of blood T cell repertoires in COVID-19. Looking at the study overall: The samples span acute and convalescent COVID-19 from the United States, Italy and Spain.

The protocol was immunoSEQ multiplex PCR, while the TCRdb copy is restricted to in-frame clones and leaves out a portion. The sample records about 100,000 clones, 70% to 80% being singletons. Germline V CDR1 and CDR2: MRHNA, SNTAGT. The CDR3 has 14 amino acids. V was pared by 2 bases and J by 7 bases, with 14 bases between. The source of this sequence is a man in his sixties or seventies with active or convalescent COVID-19. The specimen was peripheral blood. The chain is built from TRBV6-4 and TRBJ1-1; the D is unclear. The CDR3 DNA is TGTGCCAGCAGTGACGGCGGTAAGGTGAGTGAAGCTTTCTTT. Amino acid sequence: CASSDGGKVSEAFF.